This TCR beta chain was captured in a study of human T cells and chemical hapten exposure. Looking at the study overall: Patch tests put 0.01% DPC on the upper back, read at 6 days. The study enrolled mostly female patients with alopecia areata, totalis or universalis.

Individual cDNA molecules in this library carried unique molecular identifiers. In TCRdb, the RACE reads were re-called with MiXCR into one record per CDR3 protein. The sample lists some 330,000 distinct CDR3 sequences, over 5% occurring once. CDR3 size: 14 residues. V lost 4 bases and J lost 1, with 10 bases in between. The germline V gene has CDR1 MNHEY and CDR2 SVGEGT. Regarding time point: pre-sensitization, week 0. The treatment denotes: therapeutic diphenylcyclopropenone sensitization with weekly scalp DPC. Many counts were recorded for this clonotype. The sequence was collected from a young woman with alopecia areata. Some clones in this sample may be carry-over from other donors' samples. The sequencing here drew on whole blood, taken in connection with sensitization to the hapten diphenylcyclopropenone (DPC). The J gene is TRBJ1-1, the V gene TRBV6-2 or TRBV6-3; D unclear. The DNA for the CDR3 is TGTGCCAGCAGTTTGAAGGGAACGAACACTGAAGCTTTCTTT. Translation gives CASSLKGTNTEAFF.